This T cell receptor beta chain derives from a study of memory CD4+ T cells and cytomegalovirus serostatus. Study findings and constraints: CMV serostatus prediction reached median AUC roughly 0.95, or 0.91 with US-trained model. The CMV-associated TCR signature appears largely within the CD4+ memory repertoire. Each of 60 to 80 CMV-associated TCRbeta sequences occurred in one to five individuals.

Clones were sequenced by immunoSEQ multiplex PCR, and TCRdb holds only the in-frame ones, with some missing. The sample has tens of thousands of clones, around 81% seen once. The sort gate was single viable CD3+CD4+CD8-CD45RO+ cells for memory CD4+ T cells. CD4+ T cells were isolated by positive magnetic selection. In regard to this clone: The antigen remains unidentified.

The source material was memory CD4+ T cells from blood. The TCR was taken from an adult in good health and CMV-seronegative.

The CDR3 region has the DNA TGTGCCAGCAGATCTCAGATGAACACTGAAGCTTTCTTT. Its translation is CASRSQMNTEAFF. The gene calls are TRBV28 and TRBJ1-1; D is unresolved. Trimming left V 6 bases short and J 0 bases short, with 8 bases between. The CDR3 has 13 amino acids. The germline CDR1 and CDR2 sequences are MDHEN and SYDVKM.